A single sample gave rise to the 8 T cell receptor beta chains below, sequenced in a study of cytomegalovirus exposure and HLA in healthy donors. Libraries were prepared by immunoSEQ multiplex PCR; TCRdb keeps only in-frame clonotypes and omits some of them. The sample contains 250,000 to 400,000 clones, about 90% of which appear only once. Sequencing was done on a sample of PBMCs. The receptors here all came from a woman aged 30 to 39 in good health and CMV-seropositive.

CDR3 loop: CASSISSDTQYF. The CDR3 coding sequence is TGCGCCAGCAGCATCAGCTCAGATACGCAGTATTTT. The chain joins TRBV5-1 to TRBJ2-3, with D unresolved. V lost 4 bases, J lost 4 bases, and 7 bases lay in between. CDR1 is SGHRS, CDR2 YFSETQ, per germline. The length of the CDR3 is 12 residues.

This clone was observed a single time. The chain recombines TRBV29-1 with TRBJ2-3; possibly TRBD2 for D (5 bases). With 6 bases removed from V and 6 bases from J, the gap between germline ends came to 7 bases. The CDR3 spans 10 residues. Germline lookup yields CDR1 SQVTM and CDR2 ANQGSEA. CDR3 residues: CSVPGDTQYF. The CDR3 DNA follows: TGCAGCGTCCCGGGGGATACGCAGTATTTT.

This clone has only one observation. V and J are TRBV6-1 and TRBJ2-3, with TRBD2 matching 8 bases. The CDR3 consists of 14 residues. The junction had 6 bases not matched to a gene; V was cut back by 6 bases and J by 4 bases. Germline-derived CDR1 and CDR2 are MNHNS and SASEGT. The CDR3 spells CASRTGGQPDTQYF. The CDR3 nucleotides are TGTGCCAGCAGGACGGGGGGGCAACCAGATACGCAGTATTTT.

The chain is built from TRBV7-9 and TRBJ2-2, with D maybe TRBD1 (6 bases). Germline CDR1 is SEHNR and CDR2 is FQNEAQ (reference sequence). There are 13 residues in the CDR3. V lost 8 bases, J lost 7 bases, and 14 bases lay in between. CDR3 sequence reads: CASGLQGDGELFF. CDR3 nucleotides: TGTGCCAGCGGATTACAGGGAGACGGGGAGCTGTTTTTT.

V gene TRBV29-1 combines with J gene TRBJ2-2; D gene ambiguous. The CDR3 has 13 amino acids. Trimming removed 7 bases at V and 0 bases at J, with 9 bases between. Germline CDR1 is SQVTM and CDR2 is ANQGSEA. CDR3: CSGGSANTGELFF. In nucleotides, the CDR3 is TGCAGCGGGGGAAGCGCGAACACCGGGGAGCTGTTTTTT.

V usage is TRBV4-2 and J usage is TRBJ2-5; D might be TRBD1 or TRBD2, each matching 5 bases. This CDR3 comprises 15 residues. The ends were cut back, 1 base at V and 2 bases at J, with 11 bases in the middle. CDR1 and CDR2 from the germline V gene are LGHNA and YNFKEQ. CDR3 bases: TGTGCCAGCAGCCAAGGAGGGACGGATCAAGAGACCCAGTACTTC. Translation gives CASSQGGTDQETQYF.

V is TRBV30 and J is TRBJ1-1, with D tentatively TRBD1 (5 bases). Germline CDR1 reads GTSNPN; CDR2 reads SVGIG (reference sequence). The V gene lost 5 bases and the J gene lost 5 bases, with 21 bases spanning the gap. The length of the CDR3 is 15 residues. In nucleotides, the CDR3 is TGTGCCTGGGGTAAGGGTCGGGCCAGGGAGACTGAAGCTTTCTTT. It is translated as CAWGKGRARETEAFF.

This chain uses TRBV30 with TRBJ2-2, with 9 bases that match TRBD2. CDR1 is GTSNPN, CDR2 SVGIG, per germline (reference sequence). Germline trimming cut 0 bases from V and 5 bases from J; bases unmatched to any gene: 7. There are 16 residues in the CDR3. CDR3 protein: CAWSVPRGGRTGELFF. The CDR3 DNA sequence: TGTGCCTGGAGTGTACCGCGGGGGGGCCGTACCGGGGAGCTGTTTTTT.